These 24 T cell receptor beta chains came from one sample sequenced in a study of CD4 T cells in relation to SARS-CoV-2 and coronaviruses. Here immunoSEQ multiplex PCR was the method, and the copy in TCRdb shows in-frame clones only, minus some. This sample yields 50,000 to 70,000 clones, of which about 87% are seen a single time; 1.6% belongs to the top ten. CD4+ T cells from unexposed donors were obtained before the COVID-19 pandemic (2011-2018). Sequenced material: memory CD4+ T cells from PBMCs. The receptor source for this set is a human donor in good health.

The chain has TRBV5-1 and TRBJ1-1, with a tentative D call TRBD1 (5 bases). The germline V gene has CDR1 SGHRS and CDR2 YFSETQ. V lost 3 bases and J lost 0, with 6 bases in between. The CDR3 extends over 13 amino acids. The CDR3 bases are TGCGCCAGCAGCTACAGGATGAACACTGAAGCTTTCTTT. Its protein product is CASSYRMNTEAFF.

The chain joins TRBV30 to TRBJ1-4, with D perhaps matching TRBD1 (5 bases). CDR1 GTSNPN and CDR2 SVGIG come from the germline V gene (reference sequence). V was trimmed by 1 base and J by 3 bases, leaving 12 bases between them. This CDR3 has 15 amino acids. The CDR3: CAWSDPRGSNEKLFF. CDR3 nucleotide sequence: TGTGCCTGGAGTGATCCCCGGGGGTCTAATGAAAAACTGTTTTTT.

V is TRBV4-3 and J is TRBJ1-2; possibly TRBD1 for D (5 bases). The ends were cut back, 2 bases at V and 0 bases at J, with 10 bases in the middle. From germline, CDR1 is LGHNA and CDR2 YSLEER. This CDR3 has 15 amino acids. CDR3 loop: CASSQYGGANYGYTF. The CDR3 region has the DNA TGCGCCAGCAGCCAATACGGGGGAGCTAACTATGGCTACACCTTC.

V is TRBV5-1 and J is TRBJ2-7; the D call may be TRBD1 or TRBD2 (5 bases each). CDR1 is SGHRS, CDR2 YFSETQ, per germline. V lost 6 bases, J lost 1 base, and 14 bases lay in between. The CDR3 sequence is 14 residues long. The CDR3 is CASTSTGTSYEQYF. CDR3 DNA: TGCGCCAGCACATCGACCGGGACGTCCTACGAGCAGTACTTC.

This chain uses TRBV28 with TRBJ1-6; TRBD1 is a possible D gene (6 bases). Per germline, CDR1 MDHEN and CDR2 SYDVKM. The CDR3 loop spans 13 amino acids. V was pared by 5 bases and J by 5 bases, with 7 bases between. The CDR3: CASSQGNNSPLHF. CDR3 sequence (DNA): TGTGCCAGCAGTCAGGGGAATAATTCACCCCTCCACTTT.

This chain links TRBV5-4 with TRBJ2-1; 10 bases align to TRBD2. This CDR3 region has 15 residues. Germline V gene lookup returns CDR1 SGHNT and CDR2 YYREEE (reference sequence). Germline trimming cut 0 bases from V and 8 bases from J; bases unmatched to any gene: 5. In DNA, the CDR3 is TGTGCCAGCAGCTTGGGTCTAGCGGGAGTCCATGAGCAGTTCTTC. Protein: CASSLGLAGVHEQFF.

This rearrangement joins TRBV9 to TRBJ2-3; D possibly corresponds to TRBD1 (6 bases). The CDR3 contains 15 residues. V lost 0 bases, J lost 4 bases, and 12 bases lay in between. Germline loops: CDR1 SGDLS, CDR2 YYNGEE. CDR3 amino acids: CASSVGQGTPDTQYF. CDR3 coding DNA: TGTGCCAGCAGCGTAGGGCAGGGGACCCCAGATACGCAGTATTTT. Full variable domain (remainder filled in from reference TRBV9 and TRBJ2-3): DSGVTQTPKHLITATGQRVTLRCSPRSGDLSVYWYQQSLDQGLQFLIQYYNGEERAKGNILERFSAQQFPDLHSELNLSSLELGDSALYFCASSVGQGTPDTQYFGPGTRLTVL.

This chain joins TRBV27 and TRBJ2-5; 10 bases are a match to TRBD1. V shed 7 bases and J 2 bases; nucleotides not matched to a gene: 10. The CDR3 is 16 amino acids. Germline CDR1 is MNHEY and CDR2 is SMNVEV (reference sequence). The CDR3 region has the DNA TGTGCCAGCAAACTGCGGGACAGGGGAGTACAAGAGACCCAGTACTTC. Protein product: CASKLRDRGVQETQYF.

The gene calls are TRBV30 and TRBJ1-2; possibly TRBD1 for D (6 bases). The germline V and J ends were trimmed by 3 bases and 5 bases, with 13 bases remaining between them. This CDR3 has 13 amino acids. In germline, CDR1 is GTSNPN, CDR2 SVGIG (reference sequence). CDR3 DNA sequence: TGTGCCTGGAGAAGGACAGACGGATATGGCTACACCTTC. Its translation is CAWRRTDGYGYTF.

J is TRBJ1-5 and V is TRBV28; D possibly corresponds to TRBD1 (5 bases). CDR1 is MDHEN and CDR2 is SYDVKM in the germline V gene. The CDR3 extends over 15 amino acids. V lost 6 bases and J 0 bases, leaving 12 bases between the germline ends. CDR3 sequence reads: CASSPQGYSNQPQHF. The CDR3 coding sequence is TGTGCCAGCAGCCCCCAGGGATATAGCAATCAGCCCCAGCATTTT.

The rearrangement uses TRBV18 and TRBJ2-7, with 7 bases matching TRBD2. The CDR3 covers 15 residues. From germline, CDR1 is KGHSH and CDR2 LQKENI. Trimming at V came to 3 bases and at J to 0 bases, leaving 5 bases not matched to a gene. The CDR3 bases are TGTGCCAGCTCACCGGGCGGGAGTATCTCCTACGAGCAGTACTTC. The encoded protein is CASSPGGSISYEQYF.

V is TRBV4-2 and J is TRBJ2-3; 11 positions match TRBD2. The CDR3 runs 17 residues. V lost 0 bases to trimming and J lost 11 bases; unmatched junction nucleotides: 13. CDR1 and CDR2 from the germline V gene are LGHNA and YNFKEQ. CDR3 sequence (DNA): TGTGCCAGCAGCCAAGATCTGCTAGCGGGAGGCACGATAGGGCAGTATTTT. Encoded protein: CASSQDLLAGGTIGQYF.

The CDR3 loop reads CATSRGGDSPLHF. The CDR3 coding sequence is TGTGCCACCAGCAGAGGGGGGGATTCACCCCTCCACTTT. This chain links TRBV15 with TRBJ1-6, with a possible D match to TRBD1 (5 bases). Trimming stripped 1 base from V and 8 bases from J, with 6 bases between. The germline V gene encodes CDR1 LNHNV and CDR2 YYDKDF (reference sequence). This CDR3 spans 13 amino acids. Filled out from reference TRBV15 and TRBJ1-6, the complete variable domain reads DAMVIQNPRYQVTQFGKPVTLSCSQTLNHNVMYWYQQKSSQAPKLLFHYYDKDFNNEADTPDNFQSRRPNTSFCFLDIRSPGLGDTAMYLCATSRGGDSPLHFGNGTRLTVT.

The chain links TRBV19 to TRBJ2-1; D remains ambiguous. This CDR3 has 12 residues. The V gene lost 3 bases and the J gene lost 6 bases, with 6 bases spanning the gap. The germline V gene encodes CDR1 LNHDA and CDR2 SQIVND (reference sequence). CDR3 DNA sequence: TGTGCCAGTAGTATCCCACCCAATGAGCAGTTCTTC. It yields the protein CASSIPPNEQFF.

The rearrangement joins TRBV7-2 to TRBJ1-2; D remains unclear. Germline-derived CDR1 and CDR2 are SGHTA and FQGNSA. Deletions cut 7 bases from V and 4 bases from J, with 10 bases between. CDR3 length: 12 residues. The CDR3: CASTLPGYGYTF. The CDR3 bases are TGTGCCAGCACCCTACCGGGCTATGGCTACACCTTC. The variable domain in full, completed from reference TRBV7-2 and TRBJ1-2, reads GAGVSQSPSNKVTEKGKDVELRCDPISGHTALYWYRQSLGQGLEFLIYFQGNSAPDKSGLPSDRFSAERTGGSVSTLTIQRTQQEDSAVYLCASTLPGYGYTFGSGTRLTVV.

This chain links TRBV9 with TRBJ1-3; D is undetermined. The CDR3 loop spans 14 amino acids. The germline V and J ends were trimmed by 0 bases and 1 base, with 5 bases remaining between them. Germline V gives CDR1 SGDLS, CDR2 YYNGEE. CDR3 coding DNA: TGTGCCAGCAGCGTAGCGTCGTCTGGAAACACCATATATTTT. Protein: CASSVASSGNTIYF.

This chain links TRBV18 with TRBJ2-7, with D possibly matching TRBD1 (5 bases). Germline V gene sequence: CDR1 KGHSH, CDR2 LQKENI. The germline V and J ends were trimmed by 4 bases and 2 bases, with 18 bases remaining between them. The CDR3 extends over 16 amino acids. CDR3 region: CASSLIGIGAAYEQYF. In DNA form, the CDR3 reads TGTGCCAGCTCACTAATCGGTATTGGGGCGGCCTACGAGCAGTACTTC.

The V call is TRBV4-1, the J call TRBJ2-5; 8 positions agree with TRBD1. From germline, CDR1 is MGHRA and CDR2 YSYEKL. The CDR3 length is 16 residues. The trim removed 2 bases at V and 1 base at J, leaving 6 bases unmatched. The CDR3 nucleotides read TGCGCCAGCAGCCAATGGACCGGACAGGGCCAAGAGACCCAGTACTTC. Translating it yields CASSQWTGQGQETQYF.

This clone occurred once. This chain uses TRBV20-1 with TRBJ2-1; D unresolved. Trimming pared 5 bases from V and 8 bases from J, leaving 10 bases between. This CDR3 is built from 11 residues. Germline V gene lookup returns CDR1 DFQATT and CDR2 SNEGSKA (reference sequence). CDR3 amino acids: CSAYRGDEQFF. The CDR3 bases are TGCAGTGCTTACAGAGGAGATGAGCAGTTCTTC.

This chain links TRBV30 with TRBJ1-1; maybe TRBD1 (6 bases). V was cut by 3 bases and J by 8 bases, with 10 bases left in between. Germline CDR1 GTSNPN, CDR2 SVGIG (reference sequence). The CDR3 covers 11 residues. CDR3 sequence (DNA): TGTGCCTGGAGCGGGGGCGGGGAAGCTTTCTTT. It codes for CAWSGGGEAFF.

This clone was recorded once. This chain uses TRBV27 with TRBJ2-7; 10 bases map to TRBD1. This CDR3 comprises 16 residues. The V segment lost 6 bases and the J segment 7 bases; nucleotides outside the gene matches: 15. Germline CDR1 and CDR2: MNHEY and SMNVEV (reference sequence). The CDR3 here is CASRALRDRGMGEQYF. The CDR3, as DNA: TGTGCCAGCAGGGCCCTCCGGGACAGGGGCATGGGGGAGCAGTACTTC.

The chain carries TRBV6-2 or TRBV6-3 and TRBJ2-5; TRBD1 agrees at 11 bases. CDR1 and CDR2 from the germline V gene are MNHEY and SVGEGT. V lost 5 bases, J lost 5 bases, and 1 base stayed unmatched. The CDR3 loop spans 13 amino acids. The CDR3 bases are TGTGCCAGCAGTGGACAGGGGGCGGAGACCCAGTACTTC. Protein sequence: CASSGQGAETQYF.

The gene calls are TRBV5-1 and TRBJ2-7; 7 bases are a match to TRBD1. The length of the CDR3 is 14 residues. Germline CDR1 reads SGHRS; CDR2 reads YFSETQ. The junction had 8 bases not matched to a gene; V was cut back by 2 bases and J by 6 bases. This chain's CDR3 is CASSFRDSQLEQYF. In DNA, the CDR3 is TGCGCCAGCAGCTTCCGGGACAGCCAGCTCGAGCAGTACTTC.

The chain joins TRBV7-2 to TRBJ1-6; tentative D call: TRBD1 (5 bases). Trimming removed 6 bases from V and 7 bases from J, with 13 bases in between. The CDR3 consists of 14 residues. CDR1 is SGHTA, CDR2 FQGNSA, per germline. The CDR3 spells CASSGGLVNSPLHF. The CDR3 DNA sequence: TGTGCCAGCAGTGGGGGACTTGTAAATTCACCCCTCCACTTT.